What follows is one TCR beta chain and its context. A much bigger clone sits one base away, suggesting this may be a read error. This sample stems from a study of T cells in Graves' hyperthyroidism and ophthalmopathy. Whole-study context: Peripheral blood was drawn at first diagnosis, prior to all treatment.

Patients aged 18 to 65 had newly diagnosed hyperthyroidism lasting under 2 months. Every diagnosis used clinical symptoms, serum thyroxine and TRAb, thyroid ultrasound and orbital computed tomography. Amplification yielded TCR beta CDR3 regions, with RNA transcripts as the source. Primed by the HTBI set, a first-round RT-PCR was run on the TCR CDR3. MiXCR, run by TCRdb on the multiplex PCR reads, gives a single entry per CDR3 protein. The table lists 540,000 or so distinct CDR3 sequences, 15% to 19% of them singletons. The V and J ends lost 4 bases and 7 bases, in that order; junction bases with no gene match: 10. The CDR3 length is 14 residues. Germline CDR1 is MDHEN and CDR2 is SYDVKM.

The TCR originated in a woman in her thirties with Graves' hyperthyroidism. Sequencing used blood. The V gene is TRBV28, the J gene TRBJ2-7, with 7 nucleotides matching TRBD2. The CDR3 bases are TGTGCCAGCAGTTCTGGGACTACAATTATTGAGCAGTACTTC. This translates into CASSSGTTIIEQYF.